The source of this TCR beta chain is a study of beta chain features in type 1 diabetes. Since all of the isolated RNA was reverse transcribed, expressed TCRB transcripts were what got sequenced. Generated by immunoSEQ multiplex PCR, the TCRdb table keeps only in-frame clones and is missing some. The sample contains a few hundred thousand clones, 10% to 15% of which appear only once. Only a few counts were recorded for this clone. V gave up 7 bases and J gave up 2 bases, with 9 bases separating them. Germline loops: CDR1 SQVTM, CDR2 ANQGSEA. CDR3 length: 11 residues. The V call is TRBV29-1, the J call TRBJ2-7; unclear D gene. Sequenced input: naive CD4+ T cells from blood. This TCR came from a man between 18 and 35 years old in good health. CDR3 coding DNA: TGCAGCGCCCTTGACACCTACGAGCAGTACTTC. It specifies CSALDTYEQYF.